This is a list of T cell receptor beta chains from one sample in a study of OX40 agonist ivuxolimab in advanced cancers. TCRdb keeps only in-frame clones here, not all; method: immunoSEQ multiplex PCR. The sample lists about 80,000 clones, around 90% occurring once. The sequenced sample was CD4+ or CD8+ T cells sorted from blood, obtained in a trial of the OX40 agonist ivuxolimab. The receptors here all came from an adult with an advanced solid tumor such as melanoma, head and neck, liver or kidney cancer. Both conserved end residues are part of each CDR3. The D gene is left open where the match is weak. Size values are once, few and many counts, or a class for expanded clones, and some rows have none.

j_call clone_size v_call d_call cdr3_aa cdr3_nt
TRBJ2-7 - TRBV5-1 - CASSPPALGEQYF TGCGCCAGCAGCCCACCGGCCCTTGGGGAGCAGTACTTC
TRBJ2-1 - TRBV19 TRBD2 CASSWGLAGAYNEQFF TGTGCCAGTAGCTGGGGACTAGCGGGAGCCTACAATGAGCAGTTCTTC
TRBJ1-1 - TRBV18 - CASSPSAGRNTEAFF TGTGCCAGCTCACCATCGGCCGGGCGGAACACTGAAGCTTTCTTT
TRBJ2-1 - TRBV5-1 - CASSLGTAYNEQFF TGCGCCAGCAGCCTCGGGACTGCCTACAATGAGCAGTTCTTC
TRBJ2-1 - TRBV28 TRBD1 CASSLTTTGGNEQFF TGTGCCAGCAGTTTAACTACCACAGGGGGCAATGAGCAGTTCTTC
TRBJ2-1 - TRBV2 - CASSDLGVGYEQFF TGTGCCAGCAGTGATTTGGGAGTCGGATATGAGCAGTTCTTC
TRBJ2-1 - TRBV13 - CASSSGQREQFF TGTGCCAGCAGCTCCGGTCAGAGGGAGCAGTTCTTC
TRBJ2-1 - TRBV15 - CATSRDFGTSRGEQFF TGTGCCACCAGCAGAGATTTCGGGACAAGCCGGGGTGAGCAGTTCTTC
TRBJ1-2 few TRBV6-1 - CASSEAGAVYGYTF TGTGCCAGCAGTGAAGCGGGGGCAGTCTATGGCTACACCTTC
TRBJ2-3 - TRBV6-1 - CASSGWGSGTDTQYF TGTGCCAGCAGTGGGTGGGGTAGCGGCACAGATACGCAGTATTTT
TRBJ1-5 - TRBV27 TRBD1 CASSLSIGDRVQPQHF TGTGCCAGCAGTTTATCGATCGGGGACAGGGTTCAGCCCCAGCATTTT
TRBJ2-1 - TRBV25-1 - CASSGGAQDEQFF TGTGCCAGCAGTGGAGGAGCCCAGGATGAGCAGTTCTTC
TRBJ2-1 once TRBV7-2 TRBD2 CASSFRLAGRYNEQFF TGTGCCAGCAGCTTCAGACTAGCGGGAAGGTACAATGAGCAGTTCTTC
TRBJ2-5 - TRBV2 - CASTGGRDETQYF TGTGCCAGCACCGGGGGCAGGGACGAGACCCAGTACTTC
TRBJ2-1 - TRBV25-1 TRBD1 CASSPFRGQYYNEQFF TGTGCCAGCAGTCCCTTTAGGGGACAGTATTACAATGAGCAGTTCTTC
TRBJ2-7 - TRBV6-5 TRBD1 CASSSVTGVYEQYF TGTGCCAGCAGTTCGGTGACAGGGGTCTACGAGCAGTACTTC
TRBJ1-2 - TRBV5-3 TRBD1 CARSSRPGGYGYTF TGTGCCAGAAGCTCCCGGCCAGGGGGGTATGGCTACACCTTC
TRBJ2-1 - TRBV7-3 - CASSPGPTPGGQFF TGTGCCAGCAGCCCCGGGCCAACTCCCGGTGGGCAGTTCTTC
TRBJ2-5 - TRBV7-3 - CASSLSTRGGGQETQYF TGTGCCAGCAGCTTAAGTACGAGGGGAGGGGGCCAAGAGACCCAGTACTTC
TRBJ2-2 - TRBV6-5 - CASSYENTGELFF TGTGCCAGCAGTTACGAGAACACCGGGGAGCTGTTTTTT
TRBJ1-3 - TRBV6-5 - CASSRTVSGNTIYF TGTGCCAGCAGTCGTACTGTGTCTGGAAACACCATATATTTT
TRBJ2-5 - TRBV9 - CASSARGGARETQYF TGTGCCAGCAGCGCCAGAGGAGGGGCTCGAGAGACCCAGTACTTC
TRBJ1-2 - TRBV2 - CASSLVRANYGYTF TGTGCCAGCAGTTTAGTCAGGGCTAACTATGGCTACACCTTC
TRBJ2-7 - TRBV10-1 - CASSGPTYEQYF TGCGCCAGCAGTGGACCTACCTACGAGCAGTACTTC
TRBJ2-7 - TRBV5-1 - CASSLDIGSEQYF TGCGCCAGCAGCTTGGATATCGGTAGCGAGCAGTACTTC
TRBJ2-7 - TRBV2 - CASSDRRGNEQYF TGTGCCAGCAGTGACCGGAGGGGGAACGAGCAGTACTTC
TRBJ1-1 few TRBV28 - CASSLSGAQPEAFF TGTGCCAGCAGTTTATCGGGGGCGCAGCCTGAAGCTTTCTTT
TRBJ2-2 once TRBV7-2 TRBD2 CASSTRTSVTGELFF TGTGCCAGCAGCACCCGGACTAGCGTGACCGGGGAGCTGTTTTTT
TRBJ2-7 - TRBV6-6 TRBD1 CASSTGTGGYEQYF TGTGCCAGCAGCACAGGGACAGGGGGCTACGAGCAGTACTTC
TRBJ2-7 - TRBV27 - CASSSLSGSVEQYF TGTGCCAGCAGTTCATTATCGGGCTCCGTGGAGCAGTACTTC
TRBJ1-2 - TRBV11-3 - CASSLSDRIGYTF TGTGCCAGCAGCCTCTCGGACCGGATCGGCTACACCTTC
TRBJ2-2 - TRBV28 - CASSKGRTGELFF TGTGCCAGCAGCAAAGGACGCACCGGGGAGCTGTTTTTT
TRBJ2-3 - TRBV6-1 TRBD1 CASSGQGASALTDTQYF TGTGCCAGCAGTGGACAGGGGGCGTCGGCTCTCACAGATACGCAGTATTTT
TRBJ1-2 - TRBV11-2 - CASSGGGIGTAYGYTF TGTGCCAGCAGCGGCGGGGGTATAGGGACCGCATATGGCTACACCTTC
TRBJ2-2 - TRBV4-2 - CASSQDLVSTGELFF TGTGCCAGCAGCCAAGACCTAGTGAGCACCGGGGAGCTGTTTTTT
TRBJ1-4 - TRBV7-9 TRBD1 CASSPNRGANEKLFF TGTGCCAGCAGCCCCAACAGGGGGGCTAATGAAAAACTGTTTTTT
TRBJ2-7 once TRBV19 - CASIPRGEQYF TGTGCCAGTATCCCTCGGGGCGAGCAGTACTTC
TRBJ1-3 - TRBV11-2 - CASSPSPSGNTIYF TGTGCCAGCAGCCCCTCGCCCTCTGGAAACACCATATATTTT
TRBJ2-7 - TRBV6-5 - CASSPRVAVSYEQYF TGTGCCAGCAGTCCACGGGTAGCGGTCTCCTACGAGCAGTACTTC
TRBJ2-7 - TRBV6-5 - CASRGTYEQYF TGTGCCAGCAGGGGAACCTACGAGCAGTACTTC
TRBJ1-2 once TRBV10-3 - CAISEPTQGNYGYTF TGTGCCATCAGTGAGCCCACGCAGGGGAACTATGGCTACACCTTC
TRBJ1-4 - TRBV28 - CASIDRHSWELFF TGTGCCAGCATCGATCGACATTCGTGGGAACTGTTTTTT
TRBJ2-1 - TRBV2 TRBD2 CASRPPGLALGEQFF TGTGCCAGCAGACCGCCGGGACTAGCTCTCGGTGAGCAGTTCTTC
TRBJ2-1 - TRBV7-2 - CASSLARLVSSYNEQFF TGTGCCAGCAGCTTAGCCCGTCTAGTTAGCTCCTACAATGAGCAGTTCTTC
TRBJ2-1 once TRBV29-1 TRBD2 CSVEVPGLAPDYNEQFF TGCAGCGTTGAAGTTCCGGGACTAGCGCCTGATTACAATGAGCAGTTCTTC
TRBJ2-4 - TRBV4-2 TRBD1 CASSQVEGANIQYF TGTGCCAGCAGCCAAGTAGAGGGGGCGAACATTCAGTACTTC
TRBJ1-5 - TRBV19 - CASIGQTLNQPQHF TGTGCCAGTATTGGGCAGACCCTCAATCAGCCCCAGCATTTT
TRBJ2-7 - TRBV5-4 TRBD1 CASSRGQGPPGEQYF TGTGCCAGCAGCCGGGGACAGGGCCCCCCTGGGGAGCAGTACTTC
TRBJ2-1 - TRBV7-2 - CASSLGGTGQFF TGTGCCAGCAGCTTAGGAGGGACGGGGCAGTTCTTC
TRBJ2-7 - TRBV19 TRBD1 CATGTGGWEQYF TGTGCCACGGGGACAGGGGGTTGGGAGCAGTACTTC
TRBJ2-1 - TRBV27 - CASNPGVVLLANEQFF TGTGCCAGCAACCCTGGGGTCGTCCTGCTCGCCAATGAGCAGTTCTTC
TRBJ2-6 - TRBV9 TRBD2 CASSVGLAGGASGANVLTF TGTGCCAGCAGCGTAGGACTAGCGGGAGGTGCCTCTGGGGCCAACGTCCTGACTTTC